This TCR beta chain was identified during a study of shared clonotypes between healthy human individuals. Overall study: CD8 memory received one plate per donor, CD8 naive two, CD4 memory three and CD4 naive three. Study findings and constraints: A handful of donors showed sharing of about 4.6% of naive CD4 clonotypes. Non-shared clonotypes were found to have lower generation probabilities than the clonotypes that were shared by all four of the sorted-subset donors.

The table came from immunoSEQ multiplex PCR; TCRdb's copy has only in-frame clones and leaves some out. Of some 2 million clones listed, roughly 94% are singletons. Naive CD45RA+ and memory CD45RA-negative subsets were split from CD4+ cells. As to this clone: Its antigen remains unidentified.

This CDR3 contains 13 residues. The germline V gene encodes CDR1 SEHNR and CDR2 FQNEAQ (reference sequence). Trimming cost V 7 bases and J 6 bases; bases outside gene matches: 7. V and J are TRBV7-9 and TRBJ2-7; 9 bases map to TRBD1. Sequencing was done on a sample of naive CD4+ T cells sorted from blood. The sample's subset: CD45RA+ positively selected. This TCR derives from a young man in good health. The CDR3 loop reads CASIWDREGEQYF. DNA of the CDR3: TGTGCCAGCATCTGGGACAGGGAAGGCGAGCAGTACTTC. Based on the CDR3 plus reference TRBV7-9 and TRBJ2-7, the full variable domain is DTGVSQNPRHKITKRGQNVTFRCDPISEHNRLYWYRQTLGQGPEFLTYFQNEAQLEKSRLLSDRFSAERPKGSFSTLEIQRTEQGDSAMYLCASIWDREGEQYFGPGTRLTVT.